The clone carrying this T cell receptor (beta chain) appeared once. The antigen is not known. One junction end disagrees with the germline gene, perhaps due to a read error. This sample is part of a study of cytomegalovirus exposure and HLA in healthy donors. PCR used 60 Vbeta primers and 13 Jbeta primers. Only in-frame clones appear in the TCRdb table, and some are missing; sequencing was by immunoSEQ multiplex PCR. This sample has 150,000 to 200,000 clones, with approximately 86% found just once. The CDR3 extends over 15 amino acids. Germline-derived CDR1 and CDR2 are SSHAT and FNYEAQ (reference sequence). Study-level points and caveats: From TCR beta sequences, most subjects' HLA-A and HLA-B alleles were reportedly predicted accurately. Of the V segments, some could not be distinguished, including TRBV6-2 and TRBV6-3, and were excluded. TCR beta sequences numbering roughly 18,000 were associated with HLA alleles at 0.05 false discovery rate in a later analysis. Per a prior analysis, the majority of TCR beta V segments were productive roughly 87% or roughly 30% of the time.

The specimen sequenced was PBMCs. This sequence joins TRBV7-7 and TRBJ2-5, with 7 bases lining up with TRBD2. The assigned J gene may be wrong: the sequence end matches TRBJ2-7 better. This clonotype originated in a woman between 18 and 29 years old in good health and CMV-seronegative. This CDR3 is CASSRGGGLSYEQYF. The CDR3 DNA is TGTGCTAGCAGCCGCGGGGGTGGCCTCTCCTACGAGCAGTACTTC.